The rows below give T cell receptor beta chains drawn from one sample of a study of memory CD4+ T cells and cytomegalovirus serostatus. The data were produced by immunoSEQ multiplex PCR, yet TCRdb's version contains in-frame clones alone and is incomplete. The profile shows approximately 40,000 clones, about 80% of them singletons. The sample was memory CD4+ T cells from blood. These receptor sequences come from an adult in good health and CMV-seronegative. Both conserved end residues are trimmed from each CDR3. The order of the fields is D gene, CDR3 length, J gene, V gene, CDR3 protein. A D gene is named only where the DNA matches it firmly.

>.|12|TRBJ1-3|TRBV6-1
ASRPDTGGNTIY
>.|15|TRBJ1-3|TRBV5-6
ASSLSWRFLSGNTIY
>TRBD2|13|TRBJ2-7|TRBV12-5
ASGSPSGGHYEQY
>.|12|TRBJ1-5|TRBV6-5
ASSSFSGEQPQH
>TRBD1|12|TRBJ1-6|TRBV2
ASSESGGISPLH
>TRBD1|14|TRBJ2-7|TRBV19
ASSSGTGIRPYEQY
>.|12|TRBJ1-2|TRBV6-5
ASRVRRTYYGYT
>.|12|TRBJ1-1|TRBV5-1
ASSTTPPNTEAF
>.|13|TRBJ2-7|TRBV9
ASSVAPQVAYEQY
>.|12|TRBJ2-5|TRBV5-6
ASSLGSIKETQY
>.|9|TRBJ2-5|TRBV19
ASMVGETQY